This TCR beta chain is from a study of spatial heterogeneity in lung cancer. The sample's time point: sample taken at primary tumor resection. Tumor, nontumor lung or frozen PBMC supplied whole RNA, sequenced without sorting. This CDR3 contains 15 residues. Germline loops: CDR1 SGHTA, CDR2 FQGNSA. Trimming at V came to 1 base and at J to 8 bases, leaving 5 bases not matched to a gene. TCRdb passed the 5' RACE reads through MiXCR, listing each CDR3 protein once. Among tens of thousands of distinct CDR3 sequences listed, roughly 7.9% were seen once. This clonotype was sampled from a female donor with early-stage non-small cell lung cancer. The input for sequencing was PBMCs, taken at surgery. The V gene is TRBV7-2, the J gene TRBJ1-4; TRBD1 agrees at 9 bases. The CDR3 DNA sequence: TGTGCCAGCAGCTTAGGGGGACAGGGAGGCGAAAAACTGTTTTTT. Encoded protein: CASSLGGQGGEKLFF.